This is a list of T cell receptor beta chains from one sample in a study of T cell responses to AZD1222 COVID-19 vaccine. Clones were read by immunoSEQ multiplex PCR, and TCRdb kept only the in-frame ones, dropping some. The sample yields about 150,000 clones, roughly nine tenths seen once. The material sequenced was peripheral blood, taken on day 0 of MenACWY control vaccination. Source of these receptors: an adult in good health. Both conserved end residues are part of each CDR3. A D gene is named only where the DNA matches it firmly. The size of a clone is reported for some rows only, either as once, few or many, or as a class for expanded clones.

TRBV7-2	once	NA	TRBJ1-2	CASSLTYGNYGYTF	TGTGCCAGCAGCTTAACCTATGGTAACTATGGCTACACCTTC
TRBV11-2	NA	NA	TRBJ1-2	CASSFRGGYTF	TGTGCCAGCAGCTTCCGAGGTGGCTACACCTTC
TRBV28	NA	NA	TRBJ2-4	CASSFWGIAKNIQYF	TGTGCCAGCAGTTTTTGGGGAATAGCCAAAAACATTCAGTACTTC
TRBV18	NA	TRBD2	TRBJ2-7	CASSRGLLSYEQYF	TGTGCCAGCTCCCGGGGACTACTCTCCTACGAGCAGTACTTC
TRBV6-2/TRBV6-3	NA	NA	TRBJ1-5	CASSLPGAQPQHF	TGTGCCAGCAGTCTCCCAGGGGCCCAGCCCCAGCATTTT
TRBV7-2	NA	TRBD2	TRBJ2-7	CASSERGSLYEQYF	TGTGCCAGCAGTGAGCGGGGATCCCTCTACGAGCAGTACTTC
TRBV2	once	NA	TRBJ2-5	CASNFDRGQETQYF	TGTGCCAGCAATTTCGACCGGGGCCAAGAGACCCAGTACTTC
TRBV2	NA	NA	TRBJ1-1	CASGKGGDTEAFF	TGTGCCAGCGGGAAGGGAGGAGACACTGAAGCTTTCTTT
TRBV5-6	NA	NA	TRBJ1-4	CASSLPGAGEKLFF	TGTGCCAGCAGCTTACCGGGAGCTGGGGAAAAACTGTTTTTT
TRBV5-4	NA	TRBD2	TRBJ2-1	CASSPGTSGRSYNEQFF	TGTGCCAGCAGCCCCGGGACTAGCGGGAGGTCGTACAATGAGCAGTTCTTC
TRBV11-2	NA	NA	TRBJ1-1	CASLKIRAGTEAFF	TGTGCCAGCCTCAAAATCAGGGCAGGCACTGAAGCTTTCTTT
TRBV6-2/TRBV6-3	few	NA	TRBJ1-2	CASSYSKSAGPSYGYTF	TGTGCCAGCAGTTACTCGAAATCGGCAGGGCCCAGCTATGGCTACACCTTC
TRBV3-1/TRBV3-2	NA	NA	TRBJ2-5	CASSPRRGIAERETQYF	TGTGCCAGCAGCCCACGGAGAGGGATTGCCGAAAGAGAGACCCAGTACTTC
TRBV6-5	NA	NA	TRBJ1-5	CASSRSGGVPQHF	TGTGCCAGCAGCCGTAGCGGCGGGGTGCCCCAGCATTTT
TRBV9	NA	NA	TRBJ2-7	CASSVGTEAYEQYF	TGTGCCAGCAGCGTAGGGACAGAAGCCTACGAGCAGTACTTC
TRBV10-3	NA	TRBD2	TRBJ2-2	CAITGGGSTGELFF	TGTGCCATCACTGGGGGGGGGAGCACCGGGGAGCTGTTTTTT
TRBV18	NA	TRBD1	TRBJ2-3	CASSITPGQGLLTDTQYF	TGTGCCAGCTCAATTACACCGGGACAGGGCCTCCTCACAGATACGCAGTATTTT
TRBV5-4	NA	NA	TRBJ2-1	CASSLEGPTGNEQFF	TGTGCCAGCAGCTTGGAAGGACCCACGGGGAATGAGCAGTTCTTC
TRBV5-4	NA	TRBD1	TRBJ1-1	CASSAGQMNTEAFF	TGTGCCAGCAGCGCGGGACAGATGAACACTGAAGCTTTCTTT
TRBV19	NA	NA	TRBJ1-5	CASSIDKVMSGYNQPQHF	TGTGCCAGTAGTATAGATAAGGTTATGTCGGGCTACAATCAGCCCCAGCATTTT
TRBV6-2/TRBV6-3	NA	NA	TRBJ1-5	CASSYPRSSNQPQHF	TGTGCCAGCAGTTACCCAAGATCTAGCAATCAGCCCCAGCATTTT
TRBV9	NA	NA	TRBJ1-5	CASSVGSGHPQHF	TGTGCCAGCAGCGTAGGATCGGGACACCCCCAGCATTTT
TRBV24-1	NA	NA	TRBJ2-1	CATGSMNEQFF	TGTGCCACCGGCAGTATGAATGAGCAGTTCTTC
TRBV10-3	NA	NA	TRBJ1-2	CAISADRQNYGYTF	TGTGCCATCAGTGCTGACAGGCAAAACTATGGCTACACCTTC
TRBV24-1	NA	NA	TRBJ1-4	CATSDLALGTNEKLFF	TGTGCCACCAGTGATTTGGCCTTGGGAACTAATGAAAAACTGTTTTTT
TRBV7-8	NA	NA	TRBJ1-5	CASSVMWGTNQPQHF	TGTGCCAGCAGCGTTATGTGGGGGACCAATCAGCCCCAGCATTTT
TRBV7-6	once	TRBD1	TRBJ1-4	CASSPRDRSWEKLFF	TGTGCCAGCAGCCCCCGGGACAGGAGCTGGGAAAAACTGTTTTTT
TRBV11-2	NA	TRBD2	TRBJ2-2	CASSLGPTAGGPSGELFF	TGTGCCAGCAGCTTAGGCCCAACAGCGGGAGGGCCATCCGGGGAGCTGTTTTTT
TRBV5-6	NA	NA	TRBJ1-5	CASSLGASSNQPQHF	TGTGCCAGCAGCTTGGGGGCCAGCAGCAATCAGCCCCAGCATTTT
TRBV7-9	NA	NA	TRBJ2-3	CASSLAAVRTDTQYF	TGTGCCAGCAGCTTAGCTGCGGTCCGCACAGATACGCAGTATTTT
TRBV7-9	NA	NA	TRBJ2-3	CASSLVVGVSTDTQYF	TGTGCCAGCAGCTTAGTAGTCGGGGTTAGCACAGATACGCAGTATTTT
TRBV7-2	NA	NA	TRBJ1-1	CASSLTWGTEAFF	TGTGCCAGCAGCTTAACGTGGGGCACTGAAGCTTTCTTT
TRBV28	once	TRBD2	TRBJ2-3	CASTGTSYPDTQYF	TGTGCCAGCACCGGGACTAGCTATCCAGATACGCAGTATTTT
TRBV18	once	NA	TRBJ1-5	CASSPTPTGMGNQPQHF	TGTGCCAGCTCACCCACACCAACAGGGATGGGCAATCAGCCCCAGCATTTT
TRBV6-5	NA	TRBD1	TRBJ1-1	CASSPDRGLGTEAFF	TGTGCCAGCAGTCCCGACAGGGGGCTGGGGACTGAAGCTTTCTTT
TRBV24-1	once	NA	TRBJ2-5	CATSDVTATQETQYF	TGTGCCACCAGTGACGTGACAGCTACACAAGAGACCCAGTACTTC
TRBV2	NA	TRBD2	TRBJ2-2	CASSAFSGRASGELFF	TGTGCCAGCAGTGCGTTTAGCGGGAGGGCCTCCGGGGAGCTGTTTTTT
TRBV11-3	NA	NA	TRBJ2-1	CASSLVPPTLYNEQFF	TGTGCCAGCAGCTTGGTACCTCCGACCCTCTACAATGAGCAGTTCTTC
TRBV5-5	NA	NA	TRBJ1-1	CASSRQGDTEAFF	TGTGCCAGCAGTCGCCAGGGAGACACTGAAGCTTTCTTT
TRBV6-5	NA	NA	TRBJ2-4	CASSQGWSTGNIQYF	TGTGCCAGCAGTCAGGGGTGGTCGACGGGAAACATTCAGTACTTC
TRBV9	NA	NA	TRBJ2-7	CASSVGGATYEQYF	TGTGCCAGCAGCGTCGGCGGGGCAACCTACGAGCAGTACTTC
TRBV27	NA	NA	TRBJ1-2	CASSLSNRVPGYTF	TGTGCCAGCAGTTTATCTAACAGGGTTCCTGGCTACACCTTC
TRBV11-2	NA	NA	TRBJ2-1	CASSLDHWKDEQFF	TGTGCCAGCAGCTTAGATCACTGGAAGGATGAGCAGTTCTTC
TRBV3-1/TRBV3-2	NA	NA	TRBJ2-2	CASSRPVTGELFF	TGTGCCAGCAGCCGTCCGGTAACCGGGGAGCTGTTTTTT
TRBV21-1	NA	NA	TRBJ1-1	CASSNRGARGTEAFF	TGTGCCAGCAGCAACCGGGGGGCGCGGGGCACTGAAGCTTTCTTT
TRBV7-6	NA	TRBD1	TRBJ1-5	CASSLTGGDEPQHF	TGTGCCAGCAGCTTAACAGGGGGCGACGAGCCCCAGCATTTT
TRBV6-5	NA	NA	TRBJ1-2	CASTPRRYGYTF	TGTGCCAGCACCCCGCGGAGGTATGGCTACACCTTC
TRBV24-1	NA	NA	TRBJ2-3	CATSDLVGTDTQYF	TGTGCCACCAGTGATTTAGTGGGCACAGATACGCAGTATTTT
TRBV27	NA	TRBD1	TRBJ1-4	CASSAGLTATGGEKLFF	TGTGCCAGCAGTGCTGGGTTGACTGCAACAGGGGGTGAAAAACTGTTTTTT